These 13 T cell receptor beta chains originate from one sample sequenced in a study of response to subunit inactivated influenza vaccine. TCRdb reprocessed the RT-PCR reads via MiXCR and lists one record per CDR3 protein. In the table there are 650,000 to 800,000 distinct CDR3 sequences, approximately 17% of which are singletons. Sequenced here: PBMCs from blood, sampled 4 to 6 days after vaccination. These receptors all come from a man aged 45-60 years who received an inactivated influenza vaccine.

This clonotype came up a few times. The chain employs TRBV11-2 and TRBJ2-7; D is possibly TRBD1 (5 bases). Trimming removed 6 bases at V and 4 bases at J, with 19 bases between. This CDR3 has 15 amino acids. Germline V CDR1 and CDR2: SGHAT, FQNNGV. CDR3 sequence: CASRPPRALKYEQYF. As DNA, the CDR3 is TGTGCCAGCAGACCCCCCAGGGCCCTAAAGTACGAGCAGTACTTC. The variable domain in full, completed from reference TRBV11-2 and TRBJ2-7, reads EAGVAQSPRYKIIEKRQSVAFWCNPISGHATLYWYQQILGQGPKLLIQFQNNGVVDDSQLPKDRFSAERLKGVDSTLKIQPAKLEDSAVYLCASRPPRALKYEQYFGPGTRLTVT.

The chain couples TRBV20-1 to TRBJ2-7, with a tentative D call TRBD1 (5 bases). The CDR3 has 15 amino acids. Germline lookup yields CDR1 DFQATT and CDR2 SNEGSKA (reference sequence). V was shortened by 3 bases and J by 12 bases, with 27 bases between the two germline ends. The chain's CDR3 is CSARPLMGRQDKGYF. The DNA of the CDR3 is TGCAGTGCTAGGCCCCTTATGGGGCGTCAAGACAAGGGGTACTTC.

This clonotype was found a few times. This chain connects TRBV14 to TRBJ1-1; D remains unclear. V lost 0 bases and J lost 2, with 7 bases in between. The germline gives CDR1 SGHDN, CDR2 FVKESK. CDR3 size: 14 residues. CDR3 bases: TGTGCCAGCAGCCAAGATGGAATAAACACTGAAGCTTTCTTT. Protein: CASSQDGINTEAFF.

The chain carries TRBV4-3 and TRBJ2-1, with 12 bases that match TRBD1. The CDR3 sequence is 16 residues long. CDR1 and CDR2 from the germline V gene are LGHNA and YSLEER. V lost 0 bases to trimming and J lost 8 bases; unmatched junction nucleotides: 5. CDR3 sequence (DNA): TGCGCCAGCAGCCAAGAGAGGGGGACAGGGGGCGATGAGCAGTTCTTC. Amino acid sequence: CASSQERGTGGDEQFF.

The chain is built from TRBV9 and TRBJ2-1, with D tentatively TRBD2 (6 bases). The V end was cut by 0 bases, the J end by 8 bases, with 9 bases between. From germline, CDR1 is SGDLS and CDR2 YYNGEE. This CDR3 has 13 amino acids. The DNA for the CDR3 is TGTGCCAGCAGCGTAGGAAGGGAGGATGAGCAGTTCTTC. The encoded protein is CASSVGREDEQFF.

The rearrangement links TRBV4-3 to TRBJ2-1, with TRBD2 identical over 11 bases. V was pared by 5 bases and J by 6 bases, with 9 bases of the junction left unmatched. Germline CDR1 is LGHNA and CDR2 is YSLEER. The CDR3 loop spans 16 amino acids. CDR3 nucleotide sequence: TGCGCCAGCAGCTCAGAGGCTAGCGGGAGGTTCAATGAGCAGTTCTTC. Protein product: CASSSEASGRFNEQFF.

J is TRBJ1-6 and V is TRBV3-1; no clear D. V shed 4 bases and J shed 11 bases, with 12 bases lying between them. The CDR3 runs 13 residues. Per the germline V gene, CDR1 is LGHDT and CDR2 is YNNKEL (reference sequence). The CDR3 loop is CASSRRTGAPLHF. The DNA for the CDR3 is TGTGCCAGCAGCCGACGTACCGGGGCACCCCTCCACTTT.

This chain links TRBV4-1 with TRBJ2-5; no firm D call. This CDR3 region has 14 residues. CDR1 is MGHRA and CDR2 is YSYEKL in the germline V gene. Trimming took off 1 base at V and 1 base at J, with 7 bases between the two ends. CDR3 sequence reads: CASSQVWGQETQYF. CDR3 bases: TGCGCCAGCAGCCAAGTCTGGGGCCAAGAGACCCAGTACTTC.

The chain recombines TRBV20-1 with TRBJ1-2, with unresolved D. Germline V gene sequence: CDR1 DFQATT, CDR2 SNEGSKA (reference sequence). Trimming left V 0 bases short and J 4 bases short, with 9 bases between. The CDR3 contains 13 residues. CDR3 residues: CSAREPLRYGYTF. The CDR3 nucleotides are TGCAGTGCTAGAGAGCCCCTCCGCTATGGCTACACCTTC.

This clonotype was observed a few times. The chain is built from TRBV4-1 and TRBJ2-4; D not certain. Germline assignment: CDR1 MGHRA and CDR2 YSYEKL. The V gene lost 4 bases and the J gene lost 3 bases, with 19 bases spanning the gap. The CDR3 is 17 residues long. CDR3 nucleotide sequence: TGCGCCAGCAGCCCTGCCCCCAGCGCCGGCGGCAAAAACATTCAGTACTTC. It yields the protein CASSPAPSAGGKNIQYF.

V usage is TRBV4-3 and J usage is TRBJ2-6; the D gene is possibly TRBD2 (5 bases). Germline V CDR1 and CDR2: LGHNA, YSLEER. V was shortened by 4 bases and J by 0 bases, with 10 bases between the two germline ends. The CDR3 is made up of 16 amino acids. In nucleotides, the CDR3 is TGCGCCAGCAGCCTGGGAGTCTCCTCTGGGGCCAACGTCCTGACTTTC. It specifies CASSLGVSSGANVLTF.

The chain carries TRBV7-2 and TRBJ1-4, with no clear D. The CDR3 has 16 residues. The ends were cut back, 5 bases at V and 0 bases at J, with 13 bases in the middle. The germline V gene has CDR1 SGHTA and CDR2 FQGNSA. The CDR3 DNA follows: TGTGCCAGCAGCGTCACAGCAACTGCAACTAATGAAAAACTGTTTTTT. It specifies CASSVTATATNEKLFF.

V gene TRBV20-1 combines with J gene TRBJ1-6; 7 nucleotides align to TRBD1. Trimming at V came to 3 bases and at J to 6 bases, leaving 8 bases not matched to a gene. CDR1 DFQATT and CDR2 SNEGSKA come from the germline V gene (reference sequence). This CDR3 is built from 15 residues. CDR3 DNA: TGCAGTGCTAGGCCGGGACAGCGACTTAATTCACCCCTCCACTTT. It encodes CSARPGQRLNSPLHF.